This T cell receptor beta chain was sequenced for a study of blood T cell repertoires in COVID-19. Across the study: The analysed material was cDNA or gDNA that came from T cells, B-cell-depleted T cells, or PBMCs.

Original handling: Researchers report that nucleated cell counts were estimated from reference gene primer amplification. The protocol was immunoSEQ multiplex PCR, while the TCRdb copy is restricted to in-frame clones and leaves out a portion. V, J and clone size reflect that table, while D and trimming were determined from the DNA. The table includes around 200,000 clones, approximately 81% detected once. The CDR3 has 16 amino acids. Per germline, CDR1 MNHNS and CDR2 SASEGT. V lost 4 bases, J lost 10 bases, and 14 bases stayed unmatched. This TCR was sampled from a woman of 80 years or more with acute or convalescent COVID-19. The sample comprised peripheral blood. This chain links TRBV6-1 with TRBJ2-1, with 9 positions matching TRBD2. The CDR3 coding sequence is TGTGCCAGCAGTGCGATGACTAGGCGGGAGGGCCGCGAGCAGTTCTTC. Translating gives CASSAMTRREGREQFF.